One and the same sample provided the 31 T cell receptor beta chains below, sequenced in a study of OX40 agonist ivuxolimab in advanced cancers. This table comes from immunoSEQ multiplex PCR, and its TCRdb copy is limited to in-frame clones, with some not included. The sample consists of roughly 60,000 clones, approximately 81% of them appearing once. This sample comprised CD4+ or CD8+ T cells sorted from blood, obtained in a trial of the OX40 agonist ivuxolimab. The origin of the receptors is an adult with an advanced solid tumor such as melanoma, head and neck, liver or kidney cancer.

The DNA for the CDR3 is TGTGCCAGCAGTCCAACCCCCCCCCTTAAATACGAGCAGTACTTC. Translation: CASSPTPPLKYEQYF. The chain is built from TRBV27 and TRBJ2-7, with unresolved D. CDR3 length equals 15 residues. Trimming removed 5 bases at V and 4 bases at J, with 18 bases between. The V gene's germline CDR1 is MNHEY and CDR2 SMNVEV (reference sequence).

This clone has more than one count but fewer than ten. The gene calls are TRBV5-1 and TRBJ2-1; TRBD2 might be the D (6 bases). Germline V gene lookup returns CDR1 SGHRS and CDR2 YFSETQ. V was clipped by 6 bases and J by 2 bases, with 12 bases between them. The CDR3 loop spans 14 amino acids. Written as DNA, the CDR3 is TGCGCCAGCACTTCTGGCGGGGCCTACAATGAGCAGTTCTTC. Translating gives CASTSGGAYNEQFF.

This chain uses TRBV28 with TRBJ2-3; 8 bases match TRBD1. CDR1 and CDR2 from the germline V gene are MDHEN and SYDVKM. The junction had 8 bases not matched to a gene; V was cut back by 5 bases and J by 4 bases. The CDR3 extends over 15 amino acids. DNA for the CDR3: TGTGCCAGCAGTGGCGGCAGGGGGCGTGCAGATACGCAGTATTTT. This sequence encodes CASSGGRGRADTQYF.

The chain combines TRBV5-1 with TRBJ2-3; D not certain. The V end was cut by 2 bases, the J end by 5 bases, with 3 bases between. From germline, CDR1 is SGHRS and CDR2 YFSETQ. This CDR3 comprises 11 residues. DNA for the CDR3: TGCGCCAGCAGCTTTAAAGATACGCAGTATTTT. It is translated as CASSFKDTQYF.

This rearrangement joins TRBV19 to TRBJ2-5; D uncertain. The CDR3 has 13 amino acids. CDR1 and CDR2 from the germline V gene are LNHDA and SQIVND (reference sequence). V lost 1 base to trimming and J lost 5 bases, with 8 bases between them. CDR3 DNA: TGTGCCAGTAGTATAGGTTACGGGGAGACCCAGTACTTC. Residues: CASSIGYGETQYF.

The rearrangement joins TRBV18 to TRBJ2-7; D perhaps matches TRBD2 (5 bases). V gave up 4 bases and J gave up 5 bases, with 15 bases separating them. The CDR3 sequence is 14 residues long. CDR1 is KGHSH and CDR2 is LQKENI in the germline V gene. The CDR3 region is CASSRVAGGNEQYF. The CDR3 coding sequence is TGTGCCAGCTCACGGGTTGCAGGAGGCAACGAGCAGTACTTC.

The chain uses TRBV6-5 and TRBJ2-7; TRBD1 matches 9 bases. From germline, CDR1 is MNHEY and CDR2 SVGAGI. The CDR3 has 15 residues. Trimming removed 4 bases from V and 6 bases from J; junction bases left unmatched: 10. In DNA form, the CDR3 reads TGTGCCAGCAGTTTCACCGGGACAGGGTTTGGCGAGCAGTACTTC. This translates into CASSFTGTGFGEQYF.

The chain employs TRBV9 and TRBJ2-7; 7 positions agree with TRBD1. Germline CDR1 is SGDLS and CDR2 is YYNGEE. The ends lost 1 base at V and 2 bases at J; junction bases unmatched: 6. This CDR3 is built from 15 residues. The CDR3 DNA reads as TGTGCCAGCAGCGTAACCGGGACAGCGCCCTACGAGCAGTACTTC. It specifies CASSVTGTAPYEQYF.

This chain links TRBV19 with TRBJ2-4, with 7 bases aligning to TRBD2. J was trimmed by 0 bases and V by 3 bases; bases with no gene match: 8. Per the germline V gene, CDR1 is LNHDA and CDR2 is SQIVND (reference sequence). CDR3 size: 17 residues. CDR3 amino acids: CASSIRGGLLAKNIQYF. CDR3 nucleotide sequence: TGTGCCAGTAGTATTAGGGGAGGGCTTCTAGCCAAAAACATTCAGTACTTC.

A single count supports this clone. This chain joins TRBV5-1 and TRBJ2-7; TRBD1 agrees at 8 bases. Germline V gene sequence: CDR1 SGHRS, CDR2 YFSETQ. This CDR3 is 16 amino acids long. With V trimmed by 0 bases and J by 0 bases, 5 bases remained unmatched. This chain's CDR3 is CASSLAVGQGSYEQYF. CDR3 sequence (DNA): TGCGCCAGCAGCTTGGCCGTTGGACAGGGCTCCTACGAGCAGTACTTC. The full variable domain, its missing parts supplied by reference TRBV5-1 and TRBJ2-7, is KAGVTQTPRYLIKTRGQQVTLSCSPISGHRSVSWYQQTPGQGLQFLFEYFSETQRNKGNFPGRFSGRQFSNSRSEMNVSTLELGDSALYLCASSLAVGQGSYEQYFGPGTRLTVT.

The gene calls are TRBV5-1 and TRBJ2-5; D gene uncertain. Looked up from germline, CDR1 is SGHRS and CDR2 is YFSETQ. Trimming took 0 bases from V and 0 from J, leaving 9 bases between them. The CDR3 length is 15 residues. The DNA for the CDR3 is TGCGCCAGCAGCTTGGCCATGGGGTACCAAGAGACCCAGTACTTC. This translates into CASSLAMGYQETQYF.

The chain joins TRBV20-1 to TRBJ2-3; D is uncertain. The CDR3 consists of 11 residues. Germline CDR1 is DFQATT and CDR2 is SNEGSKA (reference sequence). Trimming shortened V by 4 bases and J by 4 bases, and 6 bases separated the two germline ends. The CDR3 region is CSATPADTQYF. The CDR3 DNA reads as TGCAGTGCTACCCCCGCAGATACGCAGTATTTT.

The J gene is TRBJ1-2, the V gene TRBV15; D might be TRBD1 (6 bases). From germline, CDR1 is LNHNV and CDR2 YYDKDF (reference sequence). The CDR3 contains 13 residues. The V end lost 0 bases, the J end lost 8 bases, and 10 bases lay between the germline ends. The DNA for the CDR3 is TGTGCCACCAGCAGAGATACCCAGGGGGGCTACACCTTC. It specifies CATSRDTQGGYTF.

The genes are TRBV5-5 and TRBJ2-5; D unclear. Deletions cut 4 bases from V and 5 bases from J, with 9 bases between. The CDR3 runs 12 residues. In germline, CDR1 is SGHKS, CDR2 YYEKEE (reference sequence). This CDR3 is CASSLLTETQYF. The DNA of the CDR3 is TGTGCCAGCAGCCTTTTGACGGAGACCCAGTACTTC.

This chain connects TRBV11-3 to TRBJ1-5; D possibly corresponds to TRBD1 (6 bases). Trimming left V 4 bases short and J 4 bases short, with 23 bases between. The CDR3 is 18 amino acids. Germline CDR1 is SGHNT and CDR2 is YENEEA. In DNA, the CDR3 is TGTGCCAGCAGCTCCTACCCTGACAGGCGCGGGGAAAATCAGCCCCAGCATTTT. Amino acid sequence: CASSSYPDRRGENQPQHF.

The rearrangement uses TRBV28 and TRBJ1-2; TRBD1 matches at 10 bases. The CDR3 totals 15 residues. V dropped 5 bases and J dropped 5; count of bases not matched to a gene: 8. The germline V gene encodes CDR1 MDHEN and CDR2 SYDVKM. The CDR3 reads CASSPGDRGVYGYTF. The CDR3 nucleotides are TGTGCCAGCAGTCCGGGGGACAGGGGAGTATATGGCTACACCTTC.

CDR3 loop: CASSGTSGYEQYF. The CDR3 coding sequence is TGTGCCAGTAGCGGGACTAGCGGGTACGAGCAGTACTTC. The chain couples TRBV19 to TRBJ2-7; 12 bases map to TRBD2. Germline V gene data show CDR1 as LNHDA and CDR2 as SQIVND (reference sequence). This CDR3 is 13 amino acids long. Germline trimming cut 6 bases from V and 4 bases from J; bases unmatched to any gene: 1. Based on the CDR3 plus reference TRBV19 and TRBJ2-7, the full variable domain is DGGITQSPKYLFRKEGQNVTLSCEQNLNHDAMYWYRQDPGQGLRLIYYSQIVNDFQKGDIAEGYSVSREKKESFPLTVTSAQKNPTAFYLCASSGTSGYEQYFGPGTRLTVT.

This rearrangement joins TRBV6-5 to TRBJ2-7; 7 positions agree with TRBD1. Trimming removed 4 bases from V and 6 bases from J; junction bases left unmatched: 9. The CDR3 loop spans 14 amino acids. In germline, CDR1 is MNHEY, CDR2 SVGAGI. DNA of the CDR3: TGTGCCAGCAGTTTCTCGGGACAGTTGGTCGAGCAGTACTTC. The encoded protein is CASSFSGQLVEQYF.

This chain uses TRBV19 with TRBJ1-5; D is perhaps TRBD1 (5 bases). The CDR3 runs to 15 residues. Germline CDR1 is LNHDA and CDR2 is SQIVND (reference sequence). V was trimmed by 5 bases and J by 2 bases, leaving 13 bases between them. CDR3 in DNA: TGTGCCAGTAGTCTCGGGGACGCCGGCAATCAGCCCCAGCATTTT. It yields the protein CASSLGDAGNQPQHF.

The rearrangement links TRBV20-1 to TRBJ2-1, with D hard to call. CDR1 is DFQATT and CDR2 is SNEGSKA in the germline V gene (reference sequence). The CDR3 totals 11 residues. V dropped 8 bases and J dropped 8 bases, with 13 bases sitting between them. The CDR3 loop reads CSLHDRYEQFF. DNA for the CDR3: TGCAGTCTCCACGACCGCTATGAGCAGTTCTTC.

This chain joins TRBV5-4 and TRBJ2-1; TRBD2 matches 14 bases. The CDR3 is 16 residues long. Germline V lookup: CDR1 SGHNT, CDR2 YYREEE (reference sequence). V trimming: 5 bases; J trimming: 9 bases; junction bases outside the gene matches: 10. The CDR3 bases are TGTGCCAGCAGGACCGGCGGGGGACTAGCGGGAGCTGAGCAGTTCTTC. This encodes CASRTGGGLAGAEQFF.

CDR3 region: CASRGQGWEQYF. CDR3 bases: TGTGCCAGCAGGGGACAAGGATGGGAGCAGTACTTC. The gene calls are TRBV27 and TRBJ2-5; D is possibly TRBD1 (6 bases). V lost 6 bases to trimming and J lost 11 bases, with 16 bases between them. The CDR3 length is 12 residues. Germline lookup yields CDR1 MNHEY and CDR2 SMNVEV (reference sequence).

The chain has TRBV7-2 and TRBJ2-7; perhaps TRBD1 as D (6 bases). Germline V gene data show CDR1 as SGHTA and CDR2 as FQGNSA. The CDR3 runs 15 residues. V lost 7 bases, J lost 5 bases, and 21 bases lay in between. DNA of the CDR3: TGTGCCAGCAACCCCCGTCTCGGCAGGGGTGACGAGCAGTACTTC. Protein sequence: CASNPRLGRGDEQYF.

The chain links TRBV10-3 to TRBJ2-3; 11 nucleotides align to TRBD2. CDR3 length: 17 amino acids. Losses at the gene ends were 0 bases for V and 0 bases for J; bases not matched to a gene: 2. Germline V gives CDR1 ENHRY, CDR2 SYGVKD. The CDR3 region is CAISESSSGRSTDTQYF. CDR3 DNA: TGTGCCATCAGTGAGTCCTCTAGCGGGAGGAGCACAGATACGCAGTATTTT.

CDR3 coding DNA: TGTGCCAGCAGTTTGTATCCCGGGCGGGCGAACACCGGGGAGCTGTTTTTT. This gives the protein CASSLYPGRANTGELFF. V usage is TRBV27 and J usage is TRBJ2-2; D possibly corresponds to TRBD2 (5 bases). This CDR3 has 17 residues. Germline CDR1 MNHEY, CDR2 SMNVEV (reference sequence). Deletions cut 3 bases from V and 0 bases from J, with 14 bases between.

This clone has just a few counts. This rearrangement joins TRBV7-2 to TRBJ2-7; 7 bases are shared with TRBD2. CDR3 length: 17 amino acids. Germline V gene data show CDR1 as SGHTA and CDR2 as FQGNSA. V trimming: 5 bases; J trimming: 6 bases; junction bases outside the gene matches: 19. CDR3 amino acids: CASSPRRMGLQGREQYF. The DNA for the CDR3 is TGTGCCAGCAGCCCTCGAAGGATGGGACTACAAGGGCGCGAGCAGTACTTC.

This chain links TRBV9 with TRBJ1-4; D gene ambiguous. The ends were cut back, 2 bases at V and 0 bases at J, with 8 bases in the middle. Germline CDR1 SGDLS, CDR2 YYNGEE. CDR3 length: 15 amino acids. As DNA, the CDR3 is TGTGCCAGCAGCGTCGAGGGAACAACTAATGAAAAACTGTTTTTT. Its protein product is CASSVEGTTNEKLFF.

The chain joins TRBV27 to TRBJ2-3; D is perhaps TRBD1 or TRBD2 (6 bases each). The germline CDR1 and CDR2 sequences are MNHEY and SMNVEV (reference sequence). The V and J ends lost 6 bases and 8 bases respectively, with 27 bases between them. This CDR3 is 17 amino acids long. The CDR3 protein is CASRRDRRGSSGGTQYF. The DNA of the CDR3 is TGTGCCAGCAGAAGAGACAGGAGGGGCTCTTCGGGTGGTACGCAGTATTTT.

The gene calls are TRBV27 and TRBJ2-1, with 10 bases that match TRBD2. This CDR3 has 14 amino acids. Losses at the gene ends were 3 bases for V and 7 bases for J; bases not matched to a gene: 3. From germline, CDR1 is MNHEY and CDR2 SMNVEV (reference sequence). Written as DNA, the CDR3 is TGTGCCAGCAGTTTTCTAGCGGGAGAGAATGAGCAGTTCTTC. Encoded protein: CASSFLAGENEQFF.

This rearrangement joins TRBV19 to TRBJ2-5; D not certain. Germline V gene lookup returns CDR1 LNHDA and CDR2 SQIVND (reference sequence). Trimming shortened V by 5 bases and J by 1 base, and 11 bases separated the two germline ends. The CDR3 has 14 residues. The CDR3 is CASSGPRGQETQYF. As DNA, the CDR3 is TGTGCCAGTAGTGGTCCGCGAGGCCAAGAGACCCAGTACTTC.

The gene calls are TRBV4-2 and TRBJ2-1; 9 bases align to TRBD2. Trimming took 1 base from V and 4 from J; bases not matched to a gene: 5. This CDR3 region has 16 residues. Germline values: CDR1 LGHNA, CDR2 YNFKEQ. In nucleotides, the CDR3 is TGTGCCAGCAGCCAAGTTGCGGGAGGGCCTTACAATGAGCAGTTCTTC. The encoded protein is CASSQVAGGPYNEQFF.